This is a list of T cell receptor beta chains from one sample in a study of blood T cells in healthy people across ages. TCRdb reanalysed the 5' RACE reads using MiXCR and keeps one entry per CDR3 protein. The sample carries around 2 million distinct CDR3 sequences, approximately 39% recorded once. Sequenced sample: blood. These receptors all come from a human donor in good health. Each CDR3 is given with its conserved first and last residue. A D gene is named only where the DNA matches it firmly. The size of a clone is reported for some rows only, either as once, few or many, or as a class for expanded clones.

TRBV28,TRBJ2-7,.,few,CASSSILYEQYF,TGTGCCAGCAGTTCTATCCTCTACGAGCAGTACTTC
TRBV7-2,TRBJ2-3,TRBD1,few,CASRPRTGPDTQYF,TGTGCCAGCAGGCCCCGGACAGGGCCCGATACGCAGTATTTT
TRBV4-3,TRBJ2-5,.,few,CASSQEYAGRETQYF,TGCGCCAGCAGCCAAGAATATGCGGGGCGAGAGACCCAGTACTTC
TRBV4-3,TRBJ1-1,TRBD1,few,CASSQHPGQGPEAFF,TGCGCCAGCAGCCAACACCCGGGACAGGGACCTGAAGCTTTCTTT
TRBV6-2/TRBV6-3,TRBJ1-2,TRBD1,few,CAVGQGDRGYTF,TGTGCCGTCGGACAGGGGGATCGTGGCTACACCTTC
TRBV28,TRBJ2-3,TRBD2,.,CASLAGNTDTQYF,TGTGCCAGTTTAGCGGGGAACACAGATACGCAGTATTTT
TRBV4-3,TRBJ2-3,.,.,CASSQDPRSYTQYF,TGCGCCAGCAGCCAAGATCCGAGGTCGTATACGCAGTATTTT
TRBV7-2,TRBJ2-4,.,few,CASSLGAIQYF,TGTGCCAGCAGCTTAGGAGCCATTCAGTACTTC
TRBV5-1,TRBJ2-6,TRBD1,few,CASSARRGQGPMANVLTF,TGCGCCAGCAGCGCCCGAAGGGGACAGGGACCAATGGCCAACGTCCTGACTTTC
TRBV10-2,TRBJ1-2,.,.,CASSESGGSYGYTF,TGCGCCAGCAGTGAGTCTGGGGGCAGCTATGGCTACACCTTC
TRBV19,TRBJ2-3,.,.,CASSRDARRDTQYF,TGTGCCAGTAGTCGGGACGCCCGGAGAGATACGCAGTATTTT
TRBV7-9,TRBJ1-2,.,few,CASRLKGPFLNYGYTF,TGTGCCAGCAGGCTTAAGGGACCCTTTCTCAACTATGGCTACACCTTC
TRBV7-2,TRBJ1-2,.,.,CASSLSNSELYGYTF,TGTGCCAGCAGCCTCTCAAACAGCGAACTATATGGCTACACCTTC
TRBV7-3,TRBJ2-5,.,few,CASSPGVGRETQYF,TGTGCCAGCAGCCCAGGCGTGGGGCGAGAGACCCAGTACTTC
TRBV20-1,TRBJ1-2,.,.,CSARDFNYGDTF,TGCAGTGCTAGGGATTTCAACTATGGCGACACCTTC
TRBV15,TRBJ2-1,.,.,CATSRSAAFYEQFF,TGTGCCACCAGCAGATCAGCGGCTTTCTATGAGCAGTTCTTC
TRBV7-2,TRBJ2-4,TRBD2,.,CASRRGTSSENIQYF,TGTGCCAGCAGAAGGGGGACTAGCAGTGAAAACATTCAGTACTTC
TRBV20-1,TRBJ1-5,.,few,CSARGAGTVQPQHF,TGCAGTGCTAGAGGGGCAGGGACGGTGCAGCCCCAGCATTTT
TRBV24-1,TRBJ2-7,TRBD2,.,CATSDPGTNYEQYF,TGTGCCACCAGTGATCCAGGGACTAACTACGAGCAGTACTTC
TRBV12-3/TRBV12-4,TRBJ2-3,TRBD2,.,CASSLARGGRPGTQYF,TGTGCCAGCAGTTTAGCCCGCGGGGGGCGACCCGGGACGCAGTATTTT
TRBV5-1,TRBJ1-1,TRBD1,.,CASSLETGEWNTEAFF,TGCGCCAGCAGCTTGGAGACAGGGGAATGGAACACTGAAGCTTTCTTT
TRBV30,TRBJ2-3,.,.,CAWGNRDTQYF,TGTGCCTGGGGCAATCGGGATACGCAGTATTTT
TRBV20-1,TRBJ1-5,.,few,CSARNRVGNQPQHF,TGCAGTGCTCGAAACAGGGTTGGCAATCAGCCCCAGCATTTT
TRBV27,TRBJ2-7,TRBD1,few,CASRWTGVTGTPYEQYF,TGTGCCAGCAGATGGACAGGGGTCACTGGTACGCCCTACGAGCAGTACTTC
TRBV29-1,TRBJ1-1,.,few,CSVSKYRGPNTEAFF,TGCAGCGTTTCCAAATACCGTGGCCCAAACACTGAAGCTTTCTTT
TRBV18,TRBJ2-7,.,.,CASSRGTREQYF,TGTGCCAGCTCACGTGGGACCCGCGAGCAGTACTTC
TRBV4-3,TRBJ1-2,TRBD1,.,CASSQDLGQARYGYTF,TGCGCCAGCAGCCAAGATTTGGGACAGGCGCGCTATGGCTACACCTTC
TRBV6-5,TRBJ1-1,TRBD1,.,CASSGRQGARAEAFF,TGTGCCAGCAGTGGACGACAGGGGGCGCGTGCTGAAGCTTTCTTT
TRBV28,TRBJ1-5,TRBD1,few,CTSSPGGRGQPQHF,TGTACCAGCAGCCCAGGGGGCAGGGGACAGCCCCAGCATTTT
TRBV7-2,TRBJ2-1,TRBD1,.,CASSAHRGVEQFF,TGTGCCAGCAGCGCCCACAGGGGAGTTGAGCAGTTCTTC
TRBV28,TRBJ2-6,.,few,CASSLIAGGGANVLTF,TGTGCCAGCAGTTTAATAGCCGGAGGTGGGGCCAACGTCCTGACTTTC
TRBV29-1,TRBJ2-3,.,many,CSVETDTQYF,TGCAGCGTTGAAACAGATACGCAGTATTTT
TRBV4-2,TRBJ1-6,.,.,CASSQDWDRRASPLHF,TGTGCCAGCAGCCAAGATTGGGACCGCAGGGCTTCACCCCTCCACTTT
TRBV7-2,TRBJ2-7,.,.,CASSYGTTPSIYEQYF,TGTGCCAGCAGCTACGGGACAACCCCGTCGATCTACGAGCAGTACTTC
TRBV6-5,TRBJ1-1,.,.,CASTANGYTEAFF,TGTGCCAGCACCGCAAACGGGTACACTGAAGCTTTCTTT
TRBV6-2/TRBV6-3,TRBJ1-1,.,.,CASSYSYRTLNTEAFF,TGTGCCAGCAGTTACTCGTACAGGACCCTGAACACTGAAGCTTTCTTT
TRBV6-5,TRBJ1-1,.,.,CASRETGSWDTEAFF,TGTGCCAGCAGGGAGACGGGGTCTTGGGACACTGAAGCTTTCTTT
TRBV5-1,TRBJ2-3,TRBD2,.,CASSLESGNRDTQYF,TGCGCCAGCAGCTTGGAAAGCGGGAACAGAGATACGCAGTATTTT
TRBV6-6,TRBJ2-3,.,few,CASSRLGGRTSTDTQYF,TGTGCCAGCAGTCGATTGGGGGGCCGTACGAGCACAGATACGCAGTATTTT
TRBV20-1,TRBJ2-1,TRBD2,.,CSARGPETSGGVVRQFF,TGCAGTGCTAGAGGTCCCGAGACTAGCGGGGGAGTAGTGAGGCAGTTCTTC
TRBV29-1,TRBJ2-7,.,.,CSVTRGLEQYF,TGCAGCGTGACCAGGGGCCTCGAGCAGTACTTC
TRBV19,TRBJ2-1,TRBD2,.,CASSETSGGFHEQFF,TGTGCCAGTAGCGAGACTAGCGGGGGGTTTCATGAGCAGTTCTTC
TRBV7-2,TRBJ2-3,TRBD1,.,CASSKPGQGMTDTQYF,TGTGCCAGCAGTAAACCGGGACAGGGAATGACAGATACGCAGTATTTT
TRBV6-6,TRBJ2-7,.,.,CASSINRNLRSEQYF,TGTGCCAGCAGTATCAACAGGAATCTACGGTCCGAGCAGTACTTC
TRBV7-2,TRBJ2-7,.,.,CAIRRGTATYEQYF,TGTGCCATCCGCCGGGGGACAGCAACCTACGAGCAGTACTTC
TRBV6-6,TRBJ1-5,.,once,CASSQTVKWEQPQHF,TGTGCCAGCAGCCAGACAGTTAAGTGGGAACAGCCCCAGCATTTT
TRBV4-1,TRBJ2-3,.,many,CASSQEGLGTQYF,TGCGCCAGCAGCCAAGAAGGGCTTGGTACGCAGTATTTT
TRBV18,TRBJ1-5,TRBD1,.,CASTGQGDQPQHF,TGTGCCAGTACGGGACAGGGCGATCAGCCCCAGCATTTT
TRBV12-3/TRBV12-4,TRBJ1-5,.,.,CASSEGYEPQHF,TGTGCCAGCAGCGAGGGTTACGAGCCCCAGCATTTT
TRBV12-3/TRBV12-4,TRBJ1-1,.,.,CASSLARDSKNTEAFF,TGTGCCAGCAGTTTAGCGCGCGACAGCAAAAACACTGAAGCTTTCTTT